Shown below are 14 T cell receptor beta chains from a single sample sequenced in a study of OX40 agonist ivuxolimab in advanced cancers. The table came from immunoSEQ multiplex PCR; TCRdb's copy has only in-frame clones and leaves some out. The sample records more than 50,000 clones, approximately 90% being singletons. Sequencing was performed on CD4+ or CD8+ T cells sorted from blood, taken in a trial of the OX40 agonist ivuxolimab. All receptors come from an adult with an advanced solid tumor such as melanoma, head and neck, liver or kidney cancer.

The rearrangement joins TRBV7-9 to TRBJ2-6; 10 bases agree with TRBD1. Trimming took 4 bases from V and 3 from J; bases not matched to a gene: 9. Germline V lookup: CDR1 SEHNR, CDR2 FQNEAQ (reference sequence). This CDR3 comprises 18 residues. The CDR3 sequence is CASSSPGQGWGGANVLTF. The CDR3 bases are TGTGCCAGCAGCTCACCGGGACAGGGGTGGGGTGGGGCCAACGTCCTGACTTTC.

V gene TRBV5-6 combines with J gene TRBJ1-5, with D possibly TRBD1 on 6 matching bases. CDR1 is SGHDT and CDR2 is YYEEEE in the germline V gene. Trimming took 5 bases from V and 4 from J, leaving 13 bases between them. CDR3 length equals 14 residues. The CDR3 sequence is CASRLRDTNQPQHF. The DNA for the CDR3 is TGTGCCAGCAGACTCCGGGACACTAATCAGCCCCAGCATTTT.

J is TRBJ2-5 and V is TRBV28; D remains unclear. Germline V CDR1 and CDR2: MDHEN, SYDVKM. The CDR3 runs to 14 residues. Between the trimmed V and J ends, which lost 2 bases and 2 bases, there was a span of 9 bases. The CDR3 region is CASSLAGRQETQYF. The CDR3 DNA follows: TGTGCCAGCAGTTTAGCCGGTAGGCAAGAGACCCAGTACTTC.

The genes are TRBV11-3 and TRBJ2-1; 11 bases are shared with TRBD2. Trimming removed 3 bases from V and 3 bases from J; junction bases left unmatched: 1. The germline V gene has CDR1 SGHNT and CDR2 YENEEA. This CDR3 is built from 15 residues. CDR3 in DNA: TGTGCCAGCAGCTTTAGCGGGGGGGTCTACAATGAGCAGTTCTTC. Translation: CASSFSGGVYNEQFF. Combining the CDR3 with reference TRBV11-3 and TRBJ2-1 gives the whole variable domain EAGVVQSPRYKIIEKKQPVAFWCNPISGHNTLYWYLQNLGQGPELLIRYENEEAVDDSQLPKDRFSAERLKGVDSTLKIQPAELGDSAVYLCASSFSGGVYNEQFFGPGTRLTVL.

The V gene is TRBV11-3, the J gene TRBJ2-1; 7 nucleotides agree with TRBD2. The germline V gene encodes CDR1 SGHNT and CDR2 YENEEA. The V segment lost 1 base and the J segment 10 bases; nucleotides outside the gene matches: 7. The CDR3 spans 14 residues. The CDR3 loop is CASSLGAGAKEQFF. The CDR3, as DNA: TGTGCCAGCAGCTTAGGGGCGGGAGCGAAAGAGCAGTTCTTC.

The chain joins TRBV28 to TRBJ2-7; TRBD1 agrees at 12 bases. The length of the CDR3 is 15 residues. The germline CDR1 and CDR2 sequences are MDHEN and SYDVKM. With V trimmed by 7 bases and J by 6 bases, 10 bases remained unmatched. The CDR3 loop reads CASIWGQGAHGEQYF. Written as DNA, the CDR3 is TGTGCCAGCATTTGGGGACAGGGGGCGCACGGCGAGCAGTACTTC.

This clone was seen more than once but under ten times. The V call is TRBV29-1, the J call TRBJ1-5, with D possibly TRBD1 on 6 matching bases. V lost 2 bases and J lost 5, with 10 bases in between. This CDR3 comprises 13 residues. The V gene's germline CDR1 is SQVTM and CDR2 ANQGSEA. The CDR3 bases are TGCAGCGTTGAAATAGGGGGATATCAGCCCCAGCATTTT. Translated, it gives CSVEIGGYQPQHF.

This clone has only one observation. The J gene is TRBJ1-1, the V gene TRBV5-6; TRBD1 matches at 7 bases. The CDR3 has 14 residues. CDR1 is SGHDT, CDR2 YYEEEE, per germline. V shed 7 bases, J shed 6 bases, and the junction held 12 bases outside the gene matches. The CDR3 DNA follows: TGTGCCAGCGTCCAGACCAGGGGGGTAGCTGAAGCTTTCTTT. It translates to CASVQTRGVAEAFF.

The chain employs TRBV27 and TRBJ2-3; 7 positions match TRBD1. Germline V gene sequence: CDR1 MNHEY, CDR2 SMNVEV (reference sequence). Unmatched junction bases numbered 9, after V lost 6 bases and J lost 3 bases. CDR3 length equals 15 residues. The chain's CDR3 is CASRLTTGPTDTQYF. The CDR3 DNA reads TGTGCCAGCAGATTAACGACAGGGCCAACAGATACGCAGTATTTT.

J is TRBJ1-4 and V is TRBV6-6; maybe TRBD1 (6 bases). CDR1 is MNHNY and CDR2 is SVGAGI in the germline V gene (reference sequence). Trimming took 6 bases from V and 8 from J, leaving 19 bases between them. There are 15 residues in the CDR3. CDR3 nucleotide sequence: TGTGCCAGCAGCGCCGGGGGGGCGACTTCGGAAAAACTGTTTTTT. Translation: CASSAGGATSEKLFF.

This CDR3 is CASSLVYARSGSSYEQYF. The CDR3 coding sequence is TGTGCCAGTAGCCTAGTATATGCCCGTTCGGGGAGCTCCTACGAGCAGTACTTC. The chain employs TRBV19 and TRBJ2-7; perhaps TRBD2 as D (5 bases). This CDR3 spans 18 amino acids. Germline CDR1 and CDR2: LNHDA and SQIVND (reference sequence). Between the trimmed V and J ends, which lost 6 bases and 0 bases, there was a span of 24 bases. Full variable domain (rest looked up from reference TRBV19 and TRBJ2-7): DGGITQSPKYLFRKEGQNVTLSCEQNLNHDAMYWYRQDPGQGLRLIYYSQIVNDFQKGDIAEGYSVSREKKESFPLTVTSAQKNPTAFYLCASSLVYARSGSSYEQYFGPGTRLTVT.

The V and J genes are TRBV5-4 and TRBJ2-3; D remains ambiguous. The V end was cut by 0 bases, the J end by 1 base, with 12 bases between. Germline CDR1 and CDR2: SGHNT and YYREEE (reference sequence). This CDR3 contains 16 residues. CDR3 amino acids: CASSLGQARGTDTQYF. In DNA, the CDR3 is TGTGCCAGCAGCTTGGGGCAGGCTAGGGGCACAGATACGCAGTATTTT.

This sequence joins TRBV5-6 and TRBJ2-7; a weak D match, TRBD2 (6 bases). V was trimmed by 3 bases and J by 7 bases, leaving 14 bases between them. CDR1 is SGHDT and CDR2 is YYEEEE in the germline V gene. The CDR3 contains 13 residues. The CDR3 here is CASSSNRREEQYF. The CDR3 DNA is TGTGCCAGCAGCTCTAATAGGAGGGAAGAGCAGTACTTC.

The chain employs TRBV28 and TRBJ1-1; no clear D. In germline, CDR1 is MDHEN, CDR2 SYDVKM. Deletions cut 6 bases from V and 2 bases from J, with 7 bases between. The CDR3 has 12 amino acids. CDR3 sequence (DNA): TGTGCCAGCAGGGGGATTAACACTGAAGCTTTCTTT. This encodes CASRGINTEAFF.